This TCR beta chain is from a study of blood T cell repertoires in COVID-19. As for the study in general: T cells, B-cell-depleted T cells, or PBMCs provided the cDNA or gDNA that served as material.

Per the original data handling: Reference gene primer amplification gave estimated nucleated cell counts. Only in-frame clones appear in the TCRdb table, and some are missing; sequencing was by immunoSEQ multiplex PCR. The V and J calls and clone size come from that table; D and trimming were worked out from the DNA. Counted here are about 250,000 clones, over 75% occurring once; the ten biggest clones make up around 9.8%. Germline V gene sequence: CDR1 LGHNA, CDR2 YSLEER. The CDR3 consists of 17 residues. V gave up 11 bases and J gave up 4 bases, with 27 bases separating them. The receptor comes from a woman in her forties or fifties with acute COVID-19. V usage is TRBV4-3 and J usage is TRBJ1-3; possibly TRBD1 for D (5 bases). The specimen was PBMCs or T cells enriched from blood (not recorded which). The chain's CDR3 is CAPPGGGRNPRGNTIYF. The DNA for the CDR3 is TGCGCCCCCCCGGGGGGGGGACGGAATCCAAGGGGAAACACCATATATTTT.